This TCR beta chain was identified in a study of tissue T cells after allogeneic stem cell transplantation. Study-wide results and limits: In patients and mice, blood and spleen missed much of tissue repertoire.

CDR3 sequences, V/J genes, frequencies and template counts came from survey-depth TCRbeta sequencing. Assay: immunoSEQ multiplex PCR; the TCRdb copy retains only in-frame clones and omits some. The data hold under 30,000 clones, with about 70% observed a single time. This clone has a handful of counts. The antigen is undetermined. V shed 0 bases and J shed 7 bases, with 12 bases lying between them. The CDR3 spans 14 residues. Germline CDR1 is MNHNY and CDR2 is SVGAGI (reference sequence). This TCR was recovered from a female donor over 55 with lung cancer. Material: tissue from the ileum, obtained at autopsy. The chain uses TRBV6-6 and TRBJ1-1; D call uncertain. Here the CDR3 reads CASSYSRANGEAFF. The CDR3 DNA reads as TGTGCCAGCAGTTACTCGAGAGCGAATGGTGAAGCTTTCTTT.